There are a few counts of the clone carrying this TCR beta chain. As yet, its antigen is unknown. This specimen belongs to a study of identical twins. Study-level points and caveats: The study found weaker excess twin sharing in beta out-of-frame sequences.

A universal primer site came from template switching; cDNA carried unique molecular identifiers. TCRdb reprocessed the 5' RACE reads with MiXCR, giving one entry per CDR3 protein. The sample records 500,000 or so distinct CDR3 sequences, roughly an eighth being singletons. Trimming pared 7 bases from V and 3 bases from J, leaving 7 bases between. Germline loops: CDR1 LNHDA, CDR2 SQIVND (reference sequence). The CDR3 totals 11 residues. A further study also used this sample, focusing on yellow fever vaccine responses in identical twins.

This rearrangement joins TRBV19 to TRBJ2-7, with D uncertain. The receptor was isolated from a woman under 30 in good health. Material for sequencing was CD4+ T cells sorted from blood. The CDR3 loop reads CASKRDYEQYF. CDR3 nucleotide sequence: TGTGCCAGTAAGAGAGACTACGAGCAGTACTTC. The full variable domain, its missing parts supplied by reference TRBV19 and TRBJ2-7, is DGGITQSPKYLFRKEGQNVTLSCEQNLNHDAMYWYRQDPGQGLRLIYYSQIVNDFQKGDIAEGYSVSREKKESFPLTVTSAQKNPTAFYLCASKRDYEQYFGPGTRLTVT.